This entry lists 12 T cell receptor beta chains sequenced from one sample in a study of CD8+ T cells in alopecia areata. Indicated treatment: oral pan-JAK inhibitor, 5-10 mg twice daily. In each case, RNA was isolated and then reverse transcribed into cDNA as the sequencing template. Sequenced by immunoSEQ multiplex PCR; TCRdb stores in-frame clones only, minus some. The sample contains roughly 200,000 clones, about 55% of which appear only once. Specimen: CD8+ T cells sorted from blood, collected at week 24, from a patient treated with tofacitinib. These receptors originate from a human donor with alopecia areata.

Concerning this clone: The sample has other DNA sequences that encode this CDR3 too. The V call is TRBV27, the J call TRBJ1-5; D is uncertain. The germline V and J ends were trimmed by 6 bases and 2 bases, with 8 bases remaining between them. Germline V gene sequence: CDR1 MNHEY, CDR2 SMNVEV (reference sequence). The CDR3 spans 13 residues. DNA of the CDR3: TGTGCCAGCAGCTGGGGTGGCAATCAGCCCCAGCATTTT. Translation gives CASSWGGNQPQHF.

The chain joins TRBV4-3 to TRBJ2-7; TRBD1 or TRBD2 may be the D gene (6 bases each). V was shortened by 3 bases and J by 0 bases, with 15 bases between the two germline ends. From germline, CDR1 is LGHNA and CDR2 YSLEER. This CDR3 comprises 16 residues. DNA of the CDR3: TGCGCCAGCAGCCAGGGGGGCGATGCTAGCTCCTACGAGCAGTACTTC. Encoded protein: CASSQGGDASSYEQYF.

V gene TRBV29-1 combines with J gene TRBJ1-2; D is uncertain. The CDR3 is 12 amino acids. Germline V gene data show CDR1 as SQVTM and CDR2 as ANQGSEA. V was clipped by 1 base and J by 5 bases, with 8 bases between them. This CDR3 reads CSVEGEDYGYTF. Here the CDR3 DNA reads TGCAGCGTTGAAGGCGAGGATTATGGCTACACCTTC.

V and J are TRBV27 and TRBJ2-3, with D unclear. The V end was cut by 5 bases, the J end by 8 bases, with 14 bases between. The CDR3 runs 13 residues. CDR1 is MNHEY and CDR2 is SMNVEV in the germline V gene (reference sequence). CDR3 region: CASSGPSRSTQYF. CDR3 in DNA: TGTGCCAGCAGTGGGCCCTCGAGAAGTACGCAGTATTTT.

This chain connects TRBV2 to TRBJ1-1, with 8 bases lining up with TRBD1. Germline V gives CDR1 SNHLY, CDR2 FYNNEI. The CDR3 spans 15 residues. V shed 6 bases, J shed 4 bases, and the junction held 10 bases outside the gene matches. The CDR3 here is CASRENLQGGTEAFF. The CDR3, as DNA: TGTGCCAGCAGAGAGAACCTACAGGGGGGCACTGAAGCTTTCTTT. The entire variable domain, with the rest obtained from reference TRBV2 and TRBJ1-1, is as follows: EPEVTQTPSHQVTQMGQEVILRCVPISNHLYFYWYRQILGQKVEFLVSFYNNEISEKSEIFDDQFSVERPDGSNFTLKIRSTKLEDSAMYFCASRENLQGGTEAFFGQGTRLTVV.

The chain recombines TRBV6-6 with TRBJ1-5, with D uncertain. This CDR3 region has 16 residues. V lost 0 bases to trimming and J lost 0 bases, with 9 bases between them. CDR1 is MNHNY and CDR2 is SVGAGI in the germline V gene (reference sequence). The CDR3 sequence is CASSYSEEYSNQPQHF. The CDR3 bases are TGTGCCAGCAGTTACTCGGAGGAGTATAGCAATCAGCCCCAGCATTTT.

This clone was found once. This CDR3 is CASSLYYNEQFF. CDR3 DNA sequence: TGTGCCAGCAGCCTCTACTACAATGAGCAGTTCTTC. This chain joins TRBV7-9 and TRBJ2-1; D call uncertain. V shed 5 bases and J shed 3 bases, with 5 bases lying between them. CDR1 SEHNR and CDR2 FQNEAQ come from the germline V gene (reference sequence). The CDR3 has 12 amino acids.

This clone was seen a single time. The V gene is TRBV4-3, the J gene TRBJ1-6, with 9 bases aligning to TRBD1. Trimming cost V 1 base and J 0 bases; bases outside gene matches: 7. This CDR3 comprises 19 residues. Germline-derived CDR1 and CDR2 are LGHNA and YSLEER. The CDR3 nucleotides read TGCGCCAGCAGCCAAGCGCGCGGACAGGGGAGCTCCTATAATTCACCCCTCCACTTT. Its protein is CASSQARGQGSSYNSPLHF.

This clone has only one observation. This chain uses TRBV9 with TRBJ1-6, with D uncertain. V shed 0 bases and J shed 8 bases, with 6 bases lying between them. CDR1 SGDLS and CDR2 YYNGEE come from the germline V gene. This CDR3 comprises 13 residues. CDR3: CASSVVVDSPLHF. CDR3 coding DNA: TGTGCCAGCAGCGTAGTCGTGGATTCACCCCTCCACTTT.

The chain couples TRBV29-1 to TRBJ1-2; D unresolved. The germline V gene encodes CDR1 SQVTM and CDR2 ANQGSEA. This CDR3 contains 12 residues. V was trimmed by 0 bases and J by 8 bases, leaving 10 bases between them. CDR3 nucleotides: TGCAGCGTTGAAGAAGGGATGTTAGGCTACACCTTC. Translating it yields CSVEEGMLGYTF. The entire variable domain, with the rest obtained from reference TRBV29-1 and TRBJ1-2, is as follows: SAVISQKPSRDICQRGTSLTIQCQVDSQVTMMFWYRQQPGQSLTLIATANQGSEATYESGFVIDKFPISRPNLTFSTLTVSNMSPEDSSIYLCSVEEGMLGYTFGSGTRLTVV.

The rearrangement joins TRBV29-1 to TRBJ2-3, with a weak D call TRBD1 (6 bases). The CDR3 sequence is 10 residues long. V dropped 5 bases and J dropped 9 bases, with 9 bases sitting between them. CDR1 is SQVTM and CDR2 is ANQGSEA in the germline V gene. This CDR3 is CSVKGDTQYF. The CDR3 DNA sequence: TGCAGCGTTAAGGGGGACACGCAGTATTTT.

The genes are TRBV6-1 and TRBJ2-3; D gene unclear. Germline assignment: CDR1 MNHNS and CDR2 SASEGT. With 0 bases removed from V and 3 bases from J, the gap between germline ends came to 4 bases. This CDR3 is 13 amino acids long. CDR3 DNA sequence: TGTGCCAGCAGTGAAGCCCCTACAGATACGCAGTATTTT. Translation gives CASSEAPTDTQYF.